This T cell receptor (beta chain) was found in a study of cytomegalovirus exposure and HLA in healthy donors. Background on the study: The early release's HLA-typed donors yielded approximately 82 million unique TCRs. Overall study results and limits: The study labeled 170 or so TCR beta chains cytomegalovirus-associated.

With 60 Vbeta and 13 Jbeta primers, the PCR was carried out. Profiling relied on immunoSEQ multiplex PCR, and the TCRdb table lists in-frame clones only, not all of them. The data hold 170,000 or so clones, with roughly 90% observed a single time. Regarding this clone: No antigen is known for it.

Trimming removed 6 bases at V and 2 bases at J, with 14 bases between. From germline, CDR1 is SNHLY and CDR2 FYNNEI. This CDR3 is 15 amino acids long. The specimen was PBMCs. This sequence originates from a woman aged 18-29 years in good health and CMV-seronegative. The chain recombines TRBV2 with TRBJ2-1; possible D gene TRBD2, 5 bases. The CDR3 DNA follows: TGTGCCAGCAGCGAATGGACTGCAGCCTACAATGAGCAGTTCTTC. Residues: CASSEWTAAYNEQFF.